The source of this T cell receptor (beta chain) is a study of shared clonotypes between healthy human individuals (dated by TCRdb to 2019 to 2021). Regarding the research as a whole: The cohort included three men and two women between 18 and 49 years of age. The study deeply sequenced blood TCR repertoires of about 5 healthy adults to estimate repertoire size and the extent of clonotype sharing between individuals. Per donor, leukapheresis produced somewhere between about 0.94 and 9.5 billion PBMCs. To increase sequencing depth and limit assay-specific biases, TCR repertoire library preparation and sequencing were carried out by different laboratories using diverse techniques. For each donor, CD4 naive and CD4 memory were each run on three plates, CD8 naive on two plates, and CD8 memory on one plate.

From the germline V gene, CDR1 is SGHRS and CDR2 is YFSETQ. The CDR3 measures 13 amino acids from cysteine to phenylalanine. The kept DNA is CDR3 alone, 39 bases in frame from the first base. The V end loses 3 bases and the J end loses 5 bases, and a stretch of 11 bases separates them. Donors were healthy HIV-negative adults with no recently reported acute infections or vaccinations. Only Caucasian adults living in Nashville, Tennessee, USA were represented among the donors. Magnetic negative selection was used to enrich CD4+ T cells, after which naive cells were positively selected on CD45RA and the negative fraction became the memory subset. After blood collection by leukapheresis, PBMCs were isolated using Ficoll-Histopaque density gradient centrifugation and then cryopreserved in the vapor phase of liquid nitrogen. Analytical flow cytometry was used to check the purity and quantity of each magnetically sorted T cell population. From each sorted fraction, genomic DNA was isolated and quantified by UV absorbance on a Nanodrop 2000c.

General conclusions and limits of the study: Larger estimated clonotype richness was generally found for naive subsets than for memory subsets. Higher generation probabilities were observed for clonotypes shared by all four sorted-subset donors than for non-shared clonotypes. The small number of donors limited the genetic and exposure-history diversity represented. Based on pairwise subsampling, the degree of clonotype sharing among donors was expected to be affected by sequencing depth. Sampling was restricted to blood, and TCR repertoires in tissue are likely to differ from TCR repertoires in blood. Across a few donors, about 5% of naive CD4, roughly 3.4% of naive CD8, 2% to 2.5% of memory CD4, and under 0.45% of memory CD8 clonotypes were shared. Even with the large sequencing depth, rarefaction of the sorted-subset datasets indicated that sequencing was incomplete.

Using the deep immunoSEQ assay, multiplex PCR amplified TCR CDR3 regions from genomic DNA. Extracted genomic DNA from each cell subset was spread evenly across all wells of several immunoSEQ 96-well plates, with each plate serving as a replicate. For sorted subsets, 150 to 200 ng genomic DNA, equal to approximately 30,000 T cell genomes, was loaded into each replicate PCR. The purified libraries were quantified using a Qubit 3.0 fluorometer, sized with a Bioanalyzer 2100, and then quantified again using the KAPA Library Quantification kit. Each immunoSEQ 96-well plate was sequenced on its own single-read 150-cycle Illumina NextSeq 550 flow cell. The paper's processing steps were these. The immunoSEQ output contained only junctional sequences without quality scores, so filtering could not match that applied to full-length reads. Sequences were annotated with PyIR, a Python wrapper for IgBLAST v1.9, and V/J genes and CDR3 were assigned using IMGT germline references. Reads with weak V/J assignments (E-value above 1e-6), missing CDR3, stop codons, out-of-frame junctions, or ambiguous translated residues were removed. V3J clonotypes were defined as sequences sharing an identical inferred V gene, J gene, and CDR3 amino acid sequence. The percentage overlap between two repertoires was calculated by dividing the number of shared unique clonotypes by the size of the smaller repertoire. RTK rarefaction, the Chao1 estimator, and Recon v2.1 estimates of unobserved clonotypes were used to assess repertoire richness. Generation probabilities for all TCRbeta clonotypes obtained by the gDNA method from a handful of donors were computed using OLGA. TCRdb mirrors the immuneACCESS table, restricted to in-frame sequences. Some clones are absent from its copies; in checked studies, under half trace to an unresolved V gene, and the reason for the others is unknown. V and J calls plus clone size are reproduced from that table; the DNA served to infer D and trimming. The sample data list some 1,100,000 clones, and approximately 80% of these were observed just once. Around 0.47% of the sample goes to the ten largest clones.

To note about this clone: No antigen is known for it. The sample holds no much larger clone one base away, and base qualities are not on file.

The origin of this receptor is a man between 18 and 35 years old in good health. Some clones in this sample may be carry-over from other donors' samples. The sequenced sample consisted of memory CD4+ T cells from PBMCs. Explained via the paper, the cell subset or site label denotes: CD45RA-negative fraction. The rearrangement joined TRBV5-1 to TRBJ1-1; too little of a D gene remains to name it. The CDR3 protein: CASSYRWGTEAFF. The sequenced DNA is TGCGCCAGCAGCTACCGTTGGGGAACTGAAGCTTTCTTT.